A selection of T cell receptor beta chains follows, all from one sample in a study of cytomegalovirus exposure and HLA in healthy donors. Here immunoSEQ multiplex PCR was the method, and the copy in TCRdb shows in-frame clones only, minus some. The repertoire holds some 51,000 clones, with over 55% as singletons. The sample comprised PBMCs. Receptor source: a man between 35 and 55 years old in good health and CMV-seropositive. The CDR3 runs from the conserved cysteine through the conserved F or W. A D gene is named only where the DNA matches it firmly. Size values are once, few and many counts, or a class for expanded clones, and some rows have none.

j_call: TRBJ1-6; clone_size: once; v_call: TRBV7-8; d_call: -; cdr3_aa: CASSLENRPINSPLHF; cdr3_nt: TGTGCCAGCAGCTTAGAGAACAGACCAATTAATTCACCCCTCCACTTT
j_call: TRBJ2-1; clone_size: -; v_call: TRBV7-9; d_call: TRBD1; cdr3_aa: CASSLSRTGLYNEQFF; cdr3_nt: TGTGCCAGCAGCCTAAGTAGGACAGGGCTTTACAATGAGCAGTTCTTC
j_call: TRBJ2-7; clone_size: -; v_call: TRBV25-1; d_call: -; cdr3_aa: CASSAGHYEQYF; cdr3_nt: TGTGCCAGCAGTGCGGGACACTACGAGCAGTACTTC
j_call: TRBJ2-3; clone_size: -; v_call: TRBV5-6; d_call: -; cdr3_aa: CASSLVASTDTQYF; cdr3_nt: TGTGCCAGCAGCTTGGTAGCTAGCACAGATACGCAGTATTTT
j_call: TRBJ1-2; clone_size: -; v_call: TRBV29-1; d_call: TRBD1; cdr3_aa: CSVTGTGVSYGYTF; cdr3_nt: TGCAGCGTGACCGGGACAGGGGTCTCCTATGGCTACACCTTC
j_call: TRBJ1-4; clone_size: -; v_call: TRBV5-1; d_call: -; cdr3_aa: CASSPQVTNEKLFF; cdr3_nt: TGCGCCAGCAGCCCACAAGTAACTAATGAAAAACTGTTTTTT
j_call: TRBJ1-2; clone_size: -; v_call: TRBV27; d_call: TRBD1; cdr3_aa: CASSLSDRGNYGYTF; cdr3_nt: TGTGCCAGCAGTCTCTCTGACAGGGGTAACTATGGCTACACCTTC
j_call: TRBJ2-7; clone_size: few; v_call: TRBV27; d_call: TRBD2; cdr3_aa: CATRTGLAGYEQYF; cdr3_nt: TGTGCCACCCGAACGGGACTAGCGGGCTACGAGCAGTACTTC
j_call: TRBJ1-6; clone_size: once; v_call: TRBV19; d_call: -; cdr3_aa: CATMTDGSYNSPLHF; cdr3_nt: TGTGCCACCATGACAGACGGCTCCTATAATTCACCCCTCCACTTT
j_call: TRBJ1-4; clone_size: -; v_call: TRBV5-1; d_call: TRBD1; cdr3_aa: CASSPQTGANEKLFF; cdr3_nt: TGCGCCAGCAGCCCCCAGACAGGGGCTAATGAAAAACTGTTTTTT
j_call: TRBJ1-6; clone_size: -; v_call: TRBV2; d_call: -; cdr3_aa: CASSRERNSPLHF; cdr3_nt: TGTGCCAGCAGTCGGGAGCGCAATTCACCCCTCCACTTT
j_call: TRBJ2-7; clone_size: -; v_call: TRBV7-6; d_call: -; cdr3_aa: CASSLSTFGDEQYF; cdr3_nt: TGTGCCAGCAGCCTAAGTACCTTCGGGGACGAGCAGTACTTC
j_call: TRBJ2-3; clone_size: -; v_call: TRBV4-1; d_call: TRBD1; cdr3_aa: CASSLQGAGTDTQYF; cdr3_nt: TGCGCCAGCAGCCTGCAGGGGGCCGGCACAGATACGCAGTATTTT
j_call: TRBJ2-5; clone_size: -; v_call: TRBV9; d_call: TRBD2; cdr3_aa: CASSVGTSGQETQYF; cdr3_nt: TGTGCCAGCAGCGTAGGGACTAGCGGTCAAGAGACCCAGTACTTC
j_call: TRBJ1-2; clone_size: -; v_call: TRBV5-1; d_call: -; cdr3_aa: CASSLGPGTNYGYTF; cdr3_nt: TGCGCCAGCAGCTTGGGTCCGGGTACTAACTATGGCTACACCTTC
j_call: TRBJ1-4; clone_size: -; v_call: TRBV2; d_call: -; cdr3_aa: CASNRGGLNEKLFF; cdr3_nt: TGTGCCAGCAATCGTGGGGGACTTAATGAAAAACTGTTTTTT
j_call: TRBJ2-2; clone_size: few; v_call: TRBV14; d_call: -; cdr3_aa: CASSQVYNSGELFF; cdr3_nt: TGTGCCAGCAGCCAAGTTTATAATAGCGGGGAGCTGTTTTTT
j_call: TRBJ1-2; clone_size: -; v_call: TRBV2; d_call: TRBD1; cdr3_aa: CASRDRGLDGYTF; cdr3_nt: TGTGCCAGCAGGGACAGGGGGTTGGATGGCTACACCTTC
j_call: TRBJ1-2; clone_size: -; v_call: TRBV29-1; d_call: -; cdr3_aa: CSAEGAGVNYGYTF; cdr3_nt: TGCAGCGCCGAAGGGGCAGGGGTCAACTATGGCTACACCTTC
j_call: TRBJ1-5; clone_size: -; v_call: TRBV19; d_call: -; cdr3_aa: CASSIVQGPQHF; cdr3_nt: TGTGCCAGTAGTATAGTTCAGGGGCCCCAGCATTTT
j_call: TRBJ1-5; clone_size: -; v_call: TRBV7-2; d_call: -; cdr3_aa: CASSGEGLGGQPQHF; cdr3_nt: TGTGCCAGCAGTGGCGAGGGACTAGGGGGGCAGCCCCAGCATTTT
j_call: TRBJ2-5; clone_size: -; v_call: TRBV25-1; d_call: -; cdr3_aa: CASSSPAPAAQYF; cdr3_nt: TGTGCCAGCAGCAGTCCCGCACCGGCGGCCCAGTACTTC
j_call: TRBJ2-7; clone_size: once; v_call: TRBV7-2; d_call: TRBD2; cdr3_aa: CASSLDGGTYEQYF; cdr3_nt: TGTGCCAGCAGCTTAGACGGGGGGACCTACGAGCAGTACTTC
j_call: TRBJ1-5; clone_size: -; v_call: TRBV6-5; d_call: TRBD1; cdr3_aa: CASGFGQGAQPQHF; cdr3_nt: TGTGCCAGCGGTTTCGGACAGGGCGCTCAGCCCCAGCATTTT
j_call: TRBJ2-7; clone_size: -; v_call: TRBV6-1; d_call: TRBD2; cdr3_aa: CASSNTGGQYEQYF; cdr3_nt: TGTGCCAGCAGTAACACGGGGGGGCAGTACGAGCAGTACTTC
j_call: TRBJ1-5; clone_size: -; v_call: TRBV2; d_call: TRBD1; cdr3_aa: CASSQQGRSQPQHF; cdr3_nt: TGTGCCAGCAGTCAACAGGGGAGAAGTCAGCCCCAGCATTTT
j_call: TRBJ1-1; clone_size: -; v_call: TRBV5-6; d_call: -; cdr3_aa: CASSPGHLSSTEAFF; cdr3_nt: TGTGCCAGCAGCCCGGGACATCTGAGTAGCACTGAAGCTTTCTTT
j_call: TRBJ2-7; clone_size: once; v_call: TRBV18; d_call: -; cdr3_aa: CASSPRGHEQYF; cdr3_nt: TGTGCCAGCTCACCAAGAGGGCACGAGCAGTACTTC
j_call: TRBJ2-1; clone_size: -; v_call: TRBV6-5; d_call: -; cdr3_aa: CASRERSSYNEQFF; cdr3_nt: TGTGCCAGCAGGGAGCGGAGCTCCTACAATGAGCAGTTCTTC
j_call: TRBJ1-2; clone_size: -; v_call: TRBV29-1; d_call: -; cdr3_aa: CSVEMTGFHGYTF; cdr3_nt: TGCAGCGTTGAAATGACAGGTTTTCATGGCTACACCTTC
j_call: TRBJ1-2; clone_size: once; v_call: TRBV7-3; d_call: -; cdr3_aa: CASSLAANYGYTF; cdr3_nt: TGTGCCAGCAGCCTAGCGGCTAACTATGGCTACACCTTC
j_call: TRBJ2-3; clone_size: -; v_call: TRBV7-9; d_call: TRBD2; cdr3_aa: CASSSRVSGGGTDTQYF; cdr3_nt: TGTGCCAGCAGCTCCAGGGTTAGCGGGGGGGGCACAGATACGCAGTATTTT
j_call: TRBJ1-5; clone_size: few; v_call: TRBV5-1; d_call: TRBD1; cdr3_aa: CASSTDRASNQPQHF; cdr3_nt: TGCGCCAGCAGCACGGACAGGGCGAGCAATCAGCCCCAGCATTTT
j_call: TRBJ1-1; clone_size: -; v_call: TRBV5-1; d_call: TRBD1; cdr3_aa: CASSQGVVNTEAFF; cdr3_nt: TGCGCCAGCAGCCAGGGGGTAGTGAACACTGAAGCTTTCTTT
j_call: TRBJ1-1; clone_size: -; v_call: TRBV27; d_call: -; cdr3_aa: CASSSLQGAEAFF; cdr3_nt: TGTGCCAGCAGTTCCTTACAGGGTGCTGAAGCTTTCTTT
j_call: TRBJ2-3; clone_size: -; v_call: TRBV5-1; d_call: TRBD1; cdr3_aa: CASSLTGADTQYF; cdr3_nt: TGCGCCAGCAGCTTGACAGGGGCGGATACGCAGTATTTT
j_call: TRBJ2-6; clone_size: -; v_call: TRBV6-6; d_call: TRBD1; cdr3_aa: CASGLNRGLGANVLTF; cdr3_nt: TGTGCCAGCGGCTTAAACAGGGGGCTGGGGGCCAACGTCCTGACTTTC
j_call: TRBJ1-1; clone_size: -; v_call: TRBV29-1; d_call: -; cdr3_aa: CSVESGLGTDAFF; cdr3_nt: TGCAGCGTTGAGTCCGGGTTAGGGACTGACGCTTTCTTT
j_call: TRBJ2-7; clone_size: -; v_call: TRBV7-2; d_call: TRBD2; cdr3_aa: CASSLVGGDYEQYF; cdr3_nt: TGTGCCAGCAGCTTAGTTGGGGGGGACTACGAGCAGTACTTC
j_call: TRBJ1-1; clone_size: -; v_call: TRBV4-2; d_call: -; cdr3_aa: CASSQDPRDFRAFF; cdr3_nt: TGTGCCAGCAGCCAAGATCCGCGGGACTTTCGAGCTTTCTTT
j_call: TRBJ1-1; clone_size: -; v_call: TRBV4-3; d_call: -; cdr3_aa: CASSRERTEAFF; cdr3_nt: TGCGCCAGCAGCCGGGAGAGGACTGAAGCTTTCTTT
j_call: TRBJ2-3; clone_size: once; v_call: TRBV4-2; d_call: TRBD1; cdr3_aa: CASRQPRDSKGYTQYF; cdr3_nt: TGTGCCAGCAGACAACCTCGGGACAGCAAGGGATATACGCAGTATTTT
j_call: TRBJ2-1; clone_size: few; v_call: TRBV18; d_call: -; cdr3_aa: CASSPGAGVVNEQFF; cdr3_nt: TGTGCCAGCTCACCTGGGGCAGGGGTTGTCAATGAGCAGTTCTTC
j_call: TRBJ2-5; clone_size: -; v_call: TRBV7-9; d_call: TRBD1; cdr3_aa: CASTFTLSRDRGNQETQYF; cdr3_nt: TGTGCCAGCACCTTTACACTATCACGGGACAGGGGTAATCAAGAGACCCAGTACTTC
j_call: TRBJ2-3; clone_size: -; v_call: TRBV4-1; d_call: TRBD1; cdr3_aa: CASSQRQGTRTDTQYF; cdr3_nt: TGCGCCAGCAGCCAGCGACAGGGGACGCGGACCGATACGCAGTATTTT
j_call: TRBJ2-2; clone_size: once; v_call: TRBV2; d_call: TRBD1; cdr3_aa: CASREGANTGELFF; cdr3_nt: TGTGCCAGCAGAGAGGGGGCTAACACCGGGGAGCTGTTTTTT
j_call: TRBJ2-1; clone_size: -; v_call: TRBV7-2; d_call: TRBD2; cdr3_aa: CASSNPGGEQFF; cdr3_nt: TGTGCCAGCAGCAACCCGGGGGGAGAGCAGTTCTTC
j_call: TRBJ2-5; clone_size: -; v_call: TRBV30; d_call: TRBD2; cdr3_aa: CAWSLGGIQETQYF; cdr3_nt: TGTGCCTGGAGTTTGGGGGGGATCCAAGAGACCCAGTACTTC
j_call: TRBJ2-7; clone_size: -; v_call: TRBV9; d_call: -; cdr3_aa: CASSVGGAGSYEQYF; cdr3_nt: TGTGCCAGCAGCGTTGGAGGAGCGGGCTCCTACGAGCAGTACTTC
j_call: TRBJ2-7; clone_size: -; v_call: TRBV11-2; d_call: TRBD1; cdr3_aa: CASSPYRGQYEQYF; cdr3_nt: TGTGCCAGCAGCCCTTACAGGGGGCAATACGAGCAGTACTTC
j_call: TRBJ1-6; clone_size: -; v_call: TRBV10-2; d_call: TRBD1; cdr3_aa: CASNEGADSPLHF; cdr3_nt: TGCGCCAGCAACGAGGGGGCCGATTCACCCCTCCACTTT
j_call: TRBJ2-7; clone_size: -; v_call: TRBV6-6; d_call: TRBD1; cdr3_aa: CASRPGTGGYEQYF; cdr3_nt: TGTGCCAGCAGACCCGGGACAGGGGGCTACGAGCAGTACTTC
j_call: TRBJ1-4; clone_size: -; v_call: TRBV4-3; d_call: -; cdr3_aa: CASSQDRQSEKLFF; cdr3_nt: TGCGCCAGCAGCCAAGATCGACAAAGCGAAAAACTGTTTTTT
j_call: TRBJ1-1; clone_size: many; v_call: TRBV19; d_call: -; cdr3_aa: CASSLEVEDTEAFF; cdr3_nt: TGTGCCAGTAGTCTCGAAGTAGAGGACACTGAAGCTTTCTTT